This T cell receptor beta chain was obtained from a study of cytomegalovirus exposure and HLA in healthy donors. Across the whole study: Unique TCRs from HLA-typed donors, roughly 89 million of them, were held in an early data release. Study conclusions and caveats: Evidence from a later analysis indicated that most CMV-associated TCR beta chains looked HLA-restricted. Previously analyzed data showed that most TCR beta V segments were productive at a frequency of about 87% or about 30%. Donors belonging to an Asian-associated ancestry cluster reportedly showed fewer N-insertions in productive TCRs than the roughly 670-donor mean, according to what a later analysis found.

60 Vbeta and 13 Jbeta primers were used in PCR. Generated by immunoSEQ multiplex PCR, the TCRdb table keeps only in-frame clones and is missing some. Of 33,000 or so clones listed, roughly nine tenths are singletons. A note on this clone: The target antigen is unknown.

The CDR3 contains 14 residues. The germline V gene encodes CDR1 MDHEN and CDR2 SYDVKM. With 6 bases clipped from V and 12 bases from J, the junction kept 11 bases outside the gene matches. This TCR was recovered from a woman aged 18-29 years in good health and CMV-seronegative. The chain links TRBV28 to TRBJ2-1; 10 bases align to TRBD2. Sequences were obtained from PBMCs. The CDR3 here is CASSTSGASLWQFF. CDR3 sequence (DNA): TGTGCCAGCAGCACTAGCGGGGCCTCCTTGTGGCAGTTCTTC.